Below, 7 T cell receptor beta chains from the same sample are listed, as sequenced in a study of cytomegalovirus exposure and HLA in healthy donors. The assay was immunoSEQ multiplex PCR, and TCRdb's table has in-frame clones only and misses some. The sample carries 100,000 or so clones, roughly 87% recorded once. Specimen: PBMCs. These receptors were collected from a man between 18 and 35 years old in good health and CMV-seropositive.

V gene TRBV11-3 combines with J gene TRBJ2-7; D not certain. CDR3 size: 12 residues. V gave up 3 bases and J gave up 3 bases, with 6 bases separating them. CDR1 is SGHNT and CDR2 is YENEEA in the germline V gene. The CDR3 sequence: CASSFRYYEQYF. The CDR3 DNA is TGTGCCAGCAGCTTCAGGTACTACGAGCAGTACTTC.

V is TRBV29-1 and J is TRBJ2-7; 12 nucleotides match TRBD2. Germline V lookup: CDR1 SQVTM, CDR2 ANQGSEA. This CDR3 comprises 14 residues. The V gene end was trimmed by 5 bases and the J gene end by 4 bases; junction bases not matched to a gene: 6. CDR3 in DNA: TGCAGCGTTCGACTAGCGGGAGTATTGTACGAGCAGTACTTC. Protein sequence: CSVRLAGVLYEQYF.

The chain couples TRBV4-3 to TRBJ2-7; TRBD2 matches at 9 bases. The CDR3 runs to 17 residues. V lost 0 bases, J lost 3 bases, and 9 bases stayed unmatched. Germline CDR1 and CDR2: LGHNA and YSLEER. The CDR3 DNA follows: TGCGCCAGCAGCCAAGAACGGGCGGGAGGGCCCGTCTACGAGCAGTACTTC. Its translation: CASSQERAGGPVYEQYF.

The V call is TRBV29-1, the J call TRBJ1-1; D remains ambiguous. From germline, CDR1 is SQVTM and CDR2 ANQGSEA. Trimming pared 5 bases from V and 8 bases from J, leaving 12 bases between. The CDR3 spans 11 residues. The DNA for the CDR3 is TGCAGCGTTTCGGGTTACGGGGAAGCTTTCTTT. It specifies CSVSGYGEAFF.

The rearrangement links TRBV11-2 to TRBJ2-3; D not resolved. The germline V gene encodes CDR1 SGHAT and CDR2 FQNNGV. The CDR3 contains 16 residues. The V end lost 0 bases, the J end lost 0 bases, and 10 bases lay between the germline ends. CDR3 amino acids: CASSLDPIGSTDTQYF. The CDR3 DNA reads as TGTGCCAGCAGCTTAGATCCCATTGGCAGCACAGATACGCAGTATTTT.

This chain links TRBV27 with TRBJ2-7, with a tentative D call TRBD1 (5 bases). The CDR3 extends over 13 amino acids. The V end was cut by 3 bases, the J end by 4 bases, with 10 bases between. CDR1 is MNHEY and CDR2 is SMNVEV in the germline V gene (reference sequence). CDR3 loop: CASSLGQLYEQYF. The CDR3 nucleotides are TGTGCCAGCAGTTTGGGGCAGCTATACGAGCAGTACTTC.

The V call is TRBV29-1, the J call TRBJ2-3; 8 nucleotides match TRBD1. The germline V gene has CDR1 SQVTM and CDR2 ANQGSEA. The CDR3 spans 13 residues. CDR3 in amino acids: CLCGQGNTDTQYF. In DNA form, the CDR3 reads TGCCTCTGTGGACAGGGAAACACAGATACGCAGTATTTT.